At least ten counts were recorded for the clone carrying this T cell receptor (beta chain). This entry belongs to a study of tumor-infiltrating lymphocytes in primary liver carcinoma. Both RNA and DNA were isolated together from about 20-30 mg of bulk tissue that had not been sorted. Treatment-naive at the time, the patients had chronic HBV infection. Germline CDR1 and CDR2: SGHDT and YYEEEE. The CDR3 runs to 15 residues. V dropped 0 bases and J dropped 0 bases, with 10 bases sitting between them. The template, around 520 ng total RNA, yielded TCR beta cDNA made with a constant-region primer. Sequencing libraries for TCR beta derived from three nested multiplex PCR rounds that used slightly modified ARM-PCR. Forward primers for TRBV1-TRBV30 and a C-beta reverse primer served the first two PCR rounds, at around 11 cycles each. Each CDR3 protein gets one entry after TCRdb re-called the multiplex PCR reads with MiXCR. The sample lists some 110,000 distinct CDR3 sequences, 64% occurring once.

The specimen was liver tumor tissue from sampling region 3. Noted subset: tumor region T3, left-lateral pole. V usage is TRBV5-6 and J usage is TRBJ2-7, with a weak D call TRBD2 (5 bases). The source is a woman aged 60-70 years with primary liver carcinoma and hepatitis B virus infection. In nucleotides, the CDR3 is TGTGCCAGCAGCTTGGCGGGGATTAGCTCCTACGAGCAGTACTTC. As protein: CASSLAGISSYEQYF.